The 27 T cell receptor beta chains listed next were all sequenced from one sample in a study of blood T cell repertoires in COVID-19. The assay was immunoSEQ multiplex PCR, and TCRdb's table has in-frame clones only and misses some. The sample holds around 390,000 clones, around nine tenths seen once. The sequenced material came from PBMCs or T cells enriched from blood (not recorded which). These receptors originate from a woman in her forties or fifties who had recovered from COVID-19.

J is TRBJ2-7 and V is TRBV5-1; TRBD1 is a possible D gene (6 bases). The V and J ends lost 2 bases and 1 base respectively, with 10 bases between them. Per the germline V gene, CDR1 is SGHRS and CDR2 is YFSETQ. CDR3 length equals 14 residues. In DNA form, the CDR3 reads TGCGCCAGCAGCTTTGGGGGCCCATCCTACGAGCAGTACTTC. Residues: CASSFGGPSYEQYF.

This clone was seen only once. The chain carries TRBV4-1 and TRBJ2-3, with D maybe TRBD2 (5 bases). The CDR3 runs 15 residues. Trimming cost V 4 bases and J 1 base, with 12 bases left between them. Germline CDR1 and CDR2: MGHRA and YSYEKL. This chain's CDR3 is CASSPLVRGTDTQYF. The CDR3 DNA sequence: TGCGCCAGCAGCCCCCTGGTGCGGGGCACAGATACGCAGTATTTT.

The chain couples TRBV30 to TRBJ2-3, with 9 bases that match TRBD2. Losses at the gene ends were 3 bases for V and 5 bases for J; bases not matched to a gene: 6. The CDR3 covers 14 residues. Germline CDR1 reads GTSNPN; CDR2 reads SVGIG (reference sequence). The DNA for the CDR3 is TGTGCCTGGAGCGGCGGGGGGGGAAGAGATACGCAGTATTTT. Translation gives CAWSGGGGRDTQYF.

This chain joins TRBV2 and TRBJ1-6; possible D gene TRBD1, 6 bases. Germline assignment: CDR1 SNHLY and CDR2 FYNNEI. The V and J ends lost 9 bases and 7 bases respectively, with 19 bases between them. This CDR3 is 15 amino acids long. Here the CDR3 DNA reads TGTGCCAGTGAAAAGGGACGGACAGAAAATTCACCCCTCCACTTT. As protein: CASEKGRTENSPLHF.

This chain joins TRBV5-1 and TRBJ2-7, with TRBD1 identical over 7 bases. Germline V gene data show CDR1 as SGHRS and CDR2 as YFSETQ. The CDR3 contains 14 residues. V lost 0 bases to trimming and J lost 3 bases; unmatched junction nucleotides: 3. This chain's CDR3 is CASSLAGGDYEQYF. CDR3 sequence (DNA): TGCGCCAGCAGCTTGGCAGGGGGAGACTACGAGCAGTACTTC.

V and J are TRBV28 and TRBJ1-5, with D perhaps matching TRBD1 (6 bases). Deletions cut 1 base from V and 5 bases from J, with 12 bases between. Germline CDR1 reads MDHEN; CDR2 reads SYDVKM. The CDR3 is 15 amino acids. CDR3 residues: CASSLSDRDYQPQHF. The CDR3 DNA sequence: TGTGCCAGCAGTTTATCGGACAGAGATTATCAGCCCCAGCATTTT.

The chain recombines TRBV24-1 with TRBJ2-3; 9 bases match TRBD1. The CDR3 covers 16 residues. Germline V gives CDR1 KGHDR, CDR2 SFDVKD. The junction had 8 bases not matched to a gene; V was cut back by 3 bases and J by 5 bases. CDR3 coding DNA: TGTGCCACCAGTGATGTACCGGGACAGGGAAAAGATACGCAGTATTTT. Its translation is CATSDVPGQGKDTQYF.

The chain couples TRBV6-5 to TRBJ1-6; 10 bases are shared with TRBD1. The V gene end was trimmed by 7 bases and the J gene end by 7 bases; junction bases not matched to a gene: 7. The CDR3 spans 15 residues. Germline CDR1 MNHEY, CDR2 SVGAGI. In DNA form, the CDR3 reads TGTGCCAGCACCCCGGACAGGGGGAGAAATTCACCCCTCCACTTT. It codes for CASTPDRGRNSPLHF.

The rearrangement uses TRBV28 and TRBJ1-4; 7 positions match TRBD1. With 6 bases clipped from V and 8 bases from J, the junction kept 9 bases outside the gene matches. Germline values: CDR1 MDHEN, CDR2 SYDVKM. The CDR3 covers 14 residues. The CDR3 sequence: CASSPGQRGEKLFF. The CDR3 nucleotides read TGTGCCAGCAGCCCGGGACAGAGGGGAGAAAAACTGTTTTTT. Complete variable domain (other parts from reference TRBV28 and TRBJ1-4): DVKVTQSSRYLVKRTGEKVFLECVQDMDHENMFWYRQDPGLGLRLIYFSYDVKMKEKGDIPEGYSVSREKKERFSLILESASTNQTSMYLCASSPGQRGEKLFFGSGTQLSVL.

This clone was detected only once. V and J are TRBV11-2 and TRBJ2-7; 7 bases fit TRBD2. V shed 7 bases, J shed 8 bases, and the junction held 5 bases outside the gene matches. The length of the CDR3 is 11 residues. Germline CDR1 SGHAT, CDR2 FQNNGV. CDR3 nucleotide sequence: TGTGCCAGCAAGGGAGGGGATCAGCAGTACTTC. Encoded protein: CASKGGDQQYF.

The CDR3 spells CSVSLPGQQYQPQHF. The DNA for the CDR3 is TGCAGCGTTTCTCTCCCGGGACAGCAGTATCAGCCCCAGCATTTT. The chain employs TRBV29-1 and TRBJ1-5, with 7 bases matching TRBD1. CDR1 SQVTM and CDR2 ANQGSEA come from the germline V gene. The CDR3 contains 15 residues. The V segment lost 5 bases and the J segment 5 bases; nucleotides outside the gene matches: 12. Filled out from reference TRBV29-1 and TRBJ1-5, the complete variable domain reads SAVISQKPSRDICQRGTSLTIQCQVDSQVTMMFWYRQQPGQSLTLIATANQGSEATYESGFVIDKFPISRPNLTFSTLTVSNMSPEDSSIYLCSVSLPGQQYQPQHFGDGTRLSIL.

This chain uses TRBV28 with TRBJ2-2; D is possibly TRBD1 (5 bases). Trimming took 3 bases from V and 6 from J, leaving 11 bases between them. Germline V CDR1 and CDR2: MDHEN, SYDVKM. The CDR3 is made up of 14 amino acids. This CDR3 reads CASSLRQSAGELFF. CDR3 DNA sequence: TGTGCCAGCAGTTTGAGACAGTCCGCCGGGGAGCTGTTTTTT. The complete variable domain, with remaining parts taken from reference TRBV28 and TRBJ2-2, reads DVKVTQSSRYLVKRTGEKVFLECVQDMDHENMFWYRQDPGLGLRLIYFSYDVKMKEKGDIPEGYSVSREKKERFSLILESASTNQTSMYLCASSLRQSAGELFFGEGSRLTVL.

The chain combines TRBV5-1 with TRBJ1-6; D uncertain. Trimming took 8 bases from V and 7 from J, leaving 22 bases between them. CDR1 and CDR2 (germline): SGHRS, YFSETQ. This CDR3 has 16 amino acids. CDR3 region: CASSGTGRGENSPLHF. The CDR3 nucleotides are TGCGCCAGTTCGGGAACGGGCAGAGGTGAAAATTCACCCCTCCACTTT.

The chain combines TRBV6-1 with TRBJ2-3; 10 bases line up with TRBD2. The J segment lost 2 bases and the V segment lost 2 bases, leaving 4 bases of the junction unmatched. This CDR3 has 16 amino acids. Looked up from germline, CDR1 is MNHNS and CDR2 is SASEGT. The CDR3 loop reads CASSESSGGPTDTQYF. The CDR3, as DNA: TGTGCCAGCAGTGAATCTAGCGGGGGACCCACAGATACGCAGTATTTT.

The chain combines TRBV30 with TRBJ2-3, with TRBD1 identical over 7 bases. The CDR3 has 15 residues. Germline assignment: CDR1 GTSNPN and CDR2 SVGIG (reference sequence). Losses at the gene ends were 4 bases for V and 3 bases for J; bases not matched to a gene: 10. The CDR3 region is CAWKLQGMSTDTQYF. CDR3 nucleotides: TGTGCCTGGAAGTTACAGGGGATGAGTACAGATACGCAGTATTTT.

This chain joins TRBV6-5 and TRBJ2-2; the match to TRBD2 covers 7 bases. Losses at the gene ends were 7 bases for V and 1 base for J; bases not matched to a gene: 6. The germline V gene encodes CDR1 MNHEY and CDR2 SVGAGI. The length of the CDR3 is 15 residues. CDR3 coding DNA: TGTGCCAGCACCCACCCTAGCGGGAACACCGGGGAGCTGTTTTTT. This encodes CASTHPSGNTGELFF.

This sequence joins TRBV27 and TRBJ1-2; 9 bases map to TRBD1. CDR1 and CDR2 from the germline V gene are MNHEY and SMNVEV (reference sequence). With 5 bases clipped from V and 4 bases from J, the junction kept 14 bases outside the gene matches. This CDR3 has 17 amino acids. CDR3 region: CASSPLQDRGRPYGYTF. In DNA, the CDR3 is TGTGCCAGCAGTCCCCTCCAGGACAGGGGCCGTCCCTATGGCTACACCTTC.

This clone was seen a few times. The V call is TRBV27, the J call TRBJ1-2; TRBD1 aligns across 7 bases. CDR3 length: 14 residues. V gave up 8 bases and J gave up 3 bases; unmatched junction bases: 9. Germline V gene lookup returns CDR1 MNHEY and CDR2 SMNVEV (reference sequence). The CDR3 reads CASCRGRGDYGYTF. CDR3 sequence (DNA): TGTGCCAGCTGCCGGGGCAGGGGGGACTATGGCTACACCTTC.

The chain couples TRBV5-1 to TRBJ2-5, with 7 nucleotides matching TRBD1. The CDR3 loop spans 17 amino acids. CDR1 and CDR2 from the germline V gene are SGHRS and YFSETQ. With 3 bases clipped from V and 2 bases from J, the junction kept 13 bases outside the gene matches. The CDR3 is CASSSGSGQARQETQYF. The CDR3 bases are TGCGCCAGCAGCTCCGGATCCGGACAGGCTCGACAAGAGACCCAGTACTTC.

The rearrangement joins TRBV2 to TRBJ2-3, with a weak D call TRBD1 (5 bases). V lost 2 bases and J lost 0, with 9 bases in between. CDR1 SNHLY and CDR2 FYNNEI come from the germline V gene. CDR3 size: 15 residues. The CDR3 loop reads CASSESYRSTDTQYF. The CDR3 DNA sequence: TGTGCCAGCAGTGAATCCTACAGGAGCACAGATACGCAGTATTTT.

The V call is TRBV4-1, the J call TRBJ1-1, with 10 bases aligning to TRBD1. The CDR3 consists of 18 residues. From germline, CDR1 is MGHRA and CDR2 YSYEKL. V shed 3 bases and J 3 bases; nucleotides not matched to a gene: 13. CDR3 region: CASSHQEDRGVWDTEAFF. CDR3 nucleotide sequence: TGCGCCAGCAGCCATCAGGAGGACAGGGGGGTTTGGGACACTGAAGCTTTCTTT.

The CDR3 region is CASSSPGAGGFEQYF. In DNA form, the CDR3 reads TGTGCCAGCAGTTCCCCCGGGGCAGGGGGTTTCGAGCAGTACTTC. The chain uses TRBV28 and TRBJ2-7, with 7 positions matching TRBD1. The CDR3 contains 15 residues. The junction had 12 bases not matched to a gene; V was cut back by 4 bases and J by 6 bases. Germline lookup yields CDR1 MDHEN and CDR2 SYDVKM. Variable domain in full (rest from reference TRBV28 and TRBJ2-7): DVKVTQSSRYLVKRTGEKVFLECVQDMDHENMFWYRQDPGLGLRLIYFSYDVKMKEKGDIPEGYSVSREKKERFSLILESASTNQTSMYLCASSSPGAGGFEQYFGPGTRLTVT.

CDR3 DNA: TGTGCCAGCAGTTTTTTGAGAAATGAGCAGTTCTTC. Its translation is CASSFLRNEQFF. V and J are TRBV12-3 or TRBV12-4 and TRBJ2-1; D not certain. Trimming removed 3 bases at V and 7 bases at J, with 7 bases between. This CDR3 has 12 amino acids.

This chain uses TRBV5-1 with TRBJ2-5, with 11 bases fitting TRBD1. V shed 1 base and J 4 bases; nucleotides not matched to a gene: 9. The length of the CDR3 is 17 residues. Per the germline V gene, CDR1 is SGHRS and CDR2 is YFSETQ. DNA of the CDR3: TGCGCCAGCAGCTTGTCTAGGGACAGGGGGTTCCCAGAGACCCAGTACTTC. This sequence encodes CASSLSRDRGFPETQYF.

This sequence joins TRBV18 and TRBJ1-1; D gene unclear. In germline, CDR1 is KGHSH, CDR2 LQKENI. This CDR3 has 14 residues. Trimming left V 0 bases short and J 4 bases short, with 9 bases between. The CDR3 sequence: CASSPPGPGTEAFF. CDR3 nucleotide sequence: TGTGCCAGCTCACCACCAGGCCCGGGCACTGAAGCTTTCTTT.

This sequence joins TRBV28 and TRBJ2-1; 8 nucleotides agree with TRBD2. CDR1 and CDR2 (germline): MDHEN, SYDVKM. The length of the CDR3 is 19 residues. The trim removed 6 bases at V and 2 bases at J, leaving 18 bases unmatched. This chain's CDR3 is CASSPGVRAGVGAYNEQFF. CDR3 sequence (DNA): TGTGCCAGCAGCCCGGGGGTAAGAGCGGGGGTTGGGGCCTACAATGAGCAGTTCTTC.

V gene TRBV5-4 combines with J gene TRBJ1-4; D unresolved. The CDR3 runs 14 residues. Germline CDR1 reads SGHNT; CDR2 reads YYREEE (reference sequence). V was pared by 0 bases and J by 0 bases, with 3 bases between. The CDR3 DNA is TGTGCCAGCAGCTTGGGAGCAACTAATGAAAAACTGTTTTTT. Protein sequence: CASSLGATNEKLFF.